This T cell receptor (beta chain) was captured by sequencing in a study of control samples from healthy donors and cancer patients. The ends were cut back, 1 base at V and 9 bases at J, with 8 bases in the middle. This CDR3 region has 12 residues. Germline lookup yields CDR1 SGHRS and CDR2 YFSETQ. Data came from immunoSEQ multiplex PCR; TCRdb stores just in-frame clones and leaves some out. Among tens of thousands of clones listed, roughly 93% were seen once. This receptor was obtained from a woman in her 40s with lung cancer. The sequenced sample consisted of PBMCs. V usage is TRBV5-1 and J usage is TRBJ2-1; either TRBD1 or TRBD2 may supply D (5 bases each). Here the CDR3 DNA reads TGCGCCAGCAGCTTGATAGGGACTGAGCAGTTCTTC. Translated: CASSLIGTEQFF.